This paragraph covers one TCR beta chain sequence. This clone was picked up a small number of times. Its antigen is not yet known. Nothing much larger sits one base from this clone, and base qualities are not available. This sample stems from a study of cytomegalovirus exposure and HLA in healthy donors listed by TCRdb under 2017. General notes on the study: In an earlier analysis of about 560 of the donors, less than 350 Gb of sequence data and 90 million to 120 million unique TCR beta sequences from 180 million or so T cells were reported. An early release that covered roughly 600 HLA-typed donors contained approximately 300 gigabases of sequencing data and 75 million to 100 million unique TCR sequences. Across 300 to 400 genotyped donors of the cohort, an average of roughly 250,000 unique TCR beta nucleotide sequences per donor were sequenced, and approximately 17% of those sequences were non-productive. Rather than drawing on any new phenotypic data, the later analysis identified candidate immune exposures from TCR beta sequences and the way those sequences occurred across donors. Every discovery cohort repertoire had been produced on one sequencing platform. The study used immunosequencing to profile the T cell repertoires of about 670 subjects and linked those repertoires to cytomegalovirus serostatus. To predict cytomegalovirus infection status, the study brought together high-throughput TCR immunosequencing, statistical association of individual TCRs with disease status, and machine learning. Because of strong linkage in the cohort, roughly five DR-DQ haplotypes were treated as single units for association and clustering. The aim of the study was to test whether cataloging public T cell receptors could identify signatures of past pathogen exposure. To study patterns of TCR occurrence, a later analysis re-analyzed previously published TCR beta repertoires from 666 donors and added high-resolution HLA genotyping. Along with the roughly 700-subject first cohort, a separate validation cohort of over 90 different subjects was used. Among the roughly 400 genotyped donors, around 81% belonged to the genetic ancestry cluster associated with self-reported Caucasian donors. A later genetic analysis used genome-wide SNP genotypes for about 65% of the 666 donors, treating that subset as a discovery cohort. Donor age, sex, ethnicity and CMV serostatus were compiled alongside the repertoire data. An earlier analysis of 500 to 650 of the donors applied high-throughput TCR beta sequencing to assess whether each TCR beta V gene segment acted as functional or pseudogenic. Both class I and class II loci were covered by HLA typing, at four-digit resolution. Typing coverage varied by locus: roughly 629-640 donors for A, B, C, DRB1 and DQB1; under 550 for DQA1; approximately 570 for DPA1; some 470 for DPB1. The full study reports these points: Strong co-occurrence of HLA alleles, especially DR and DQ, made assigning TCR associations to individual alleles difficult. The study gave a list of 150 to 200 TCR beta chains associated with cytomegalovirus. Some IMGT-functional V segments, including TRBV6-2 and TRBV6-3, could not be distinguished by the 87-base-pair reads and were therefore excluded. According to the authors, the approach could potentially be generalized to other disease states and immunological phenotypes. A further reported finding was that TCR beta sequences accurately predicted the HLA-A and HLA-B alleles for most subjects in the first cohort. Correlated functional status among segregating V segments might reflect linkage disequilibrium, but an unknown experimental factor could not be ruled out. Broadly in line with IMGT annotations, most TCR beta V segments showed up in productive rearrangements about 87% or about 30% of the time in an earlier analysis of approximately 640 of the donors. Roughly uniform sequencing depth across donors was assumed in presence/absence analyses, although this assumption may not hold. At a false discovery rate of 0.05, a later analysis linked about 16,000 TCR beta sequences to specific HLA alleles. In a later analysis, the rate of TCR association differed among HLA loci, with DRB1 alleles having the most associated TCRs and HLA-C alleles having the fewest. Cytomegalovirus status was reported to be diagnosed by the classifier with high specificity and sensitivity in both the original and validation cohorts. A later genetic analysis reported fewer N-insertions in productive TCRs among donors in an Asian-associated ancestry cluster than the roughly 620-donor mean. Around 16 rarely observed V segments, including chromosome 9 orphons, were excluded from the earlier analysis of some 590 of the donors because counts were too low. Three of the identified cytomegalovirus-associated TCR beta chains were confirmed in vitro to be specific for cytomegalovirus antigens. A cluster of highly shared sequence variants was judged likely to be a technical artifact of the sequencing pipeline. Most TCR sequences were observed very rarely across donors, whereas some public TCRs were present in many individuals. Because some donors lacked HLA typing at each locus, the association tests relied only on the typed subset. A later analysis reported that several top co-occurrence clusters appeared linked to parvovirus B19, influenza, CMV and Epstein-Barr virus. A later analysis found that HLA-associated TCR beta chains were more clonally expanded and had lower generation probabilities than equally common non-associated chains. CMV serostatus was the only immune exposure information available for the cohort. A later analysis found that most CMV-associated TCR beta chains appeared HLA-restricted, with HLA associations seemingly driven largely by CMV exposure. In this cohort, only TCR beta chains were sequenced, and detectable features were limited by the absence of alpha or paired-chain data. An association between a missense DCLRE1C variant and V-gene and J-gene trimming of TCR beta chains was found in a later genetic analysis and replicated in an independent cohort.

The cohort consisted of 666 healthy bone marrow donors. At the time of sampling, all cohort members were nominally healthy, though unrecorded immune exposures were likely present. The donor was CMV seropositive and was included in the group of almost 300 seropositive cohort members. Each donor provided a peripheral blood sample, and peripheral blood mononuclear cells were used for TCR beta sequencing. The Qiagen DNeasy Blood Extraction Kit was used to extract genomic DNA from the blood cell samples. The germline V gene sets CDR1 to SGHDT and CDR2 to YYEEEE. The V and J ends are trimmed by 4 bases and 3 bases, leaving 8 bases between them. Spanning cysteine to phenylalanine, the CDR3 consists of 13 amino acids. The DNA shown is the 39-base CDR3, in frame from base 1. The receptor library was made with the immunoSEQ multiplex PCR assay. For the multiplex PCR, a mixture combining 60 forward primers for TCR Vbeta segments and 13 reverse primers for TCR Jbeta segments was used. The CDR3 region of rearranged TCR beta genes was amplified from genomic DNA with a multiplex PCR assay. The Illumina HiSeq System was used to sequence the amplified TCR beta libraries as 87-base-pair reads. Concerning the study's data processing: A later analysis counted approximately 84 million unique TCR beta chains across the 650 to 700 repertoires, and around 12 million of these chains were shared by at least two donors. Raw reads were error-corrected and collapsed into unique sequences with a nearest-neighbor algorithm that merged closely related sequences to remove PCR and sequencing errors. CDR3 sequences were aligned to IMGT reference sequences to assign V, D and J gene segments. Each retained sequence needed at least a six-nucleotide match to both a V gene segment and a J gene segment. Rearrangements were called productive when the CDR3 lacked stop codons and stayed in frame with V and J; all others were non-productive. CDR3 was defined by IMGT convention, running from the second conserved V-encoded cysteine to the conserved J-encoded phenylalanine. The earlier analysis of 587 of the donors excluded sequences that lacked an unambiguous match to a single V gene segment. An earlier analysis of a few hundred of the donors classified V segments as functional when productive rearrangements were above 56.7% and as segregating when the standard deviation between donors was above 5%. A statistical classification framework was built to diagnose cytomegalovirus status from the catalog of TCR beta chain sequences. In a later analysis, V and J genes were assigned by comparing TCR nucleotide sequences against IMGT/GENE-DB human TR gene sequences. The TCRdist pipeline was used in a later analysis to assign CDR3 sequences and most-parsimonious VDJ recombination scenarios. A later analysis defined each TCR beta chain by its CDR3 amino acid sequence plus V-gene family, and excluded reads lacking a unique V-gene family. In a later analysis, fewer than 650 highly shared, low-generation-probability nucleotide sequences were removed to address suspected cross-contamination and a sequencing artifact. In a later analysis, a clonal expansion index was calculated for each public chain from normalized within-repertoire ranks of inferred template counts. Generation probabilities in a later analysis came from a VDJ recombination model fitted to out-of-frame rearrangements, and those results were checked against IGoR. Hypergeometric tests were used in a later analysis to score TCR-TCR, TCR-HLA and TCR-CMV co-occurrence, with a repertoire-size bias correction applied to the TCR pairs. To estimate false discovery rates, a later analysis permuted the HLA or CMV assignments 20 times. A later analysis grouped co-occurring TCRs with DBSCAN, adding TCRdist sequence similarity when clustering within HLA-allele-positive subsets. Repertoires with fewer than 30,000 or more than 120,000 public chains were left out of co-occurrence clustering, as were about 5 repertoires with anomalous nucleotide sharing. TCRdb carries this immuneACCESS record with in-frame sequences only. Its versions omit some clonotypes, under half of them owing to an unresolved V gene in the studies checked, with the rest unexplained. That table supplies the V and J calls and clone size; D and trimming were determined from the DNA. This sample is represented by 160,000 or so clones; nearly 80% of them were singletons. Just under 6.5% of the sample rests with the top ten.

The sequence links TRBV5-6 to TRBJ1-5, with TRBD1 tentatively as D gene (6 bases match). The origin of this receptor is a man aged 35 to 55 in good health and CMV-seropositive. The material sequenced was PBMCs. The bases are TGTGCCAGCAGCCGGGACAACAATCAGCCCCAGCATTTT. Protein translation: CASSRDNNQPQHF.